Sequencing of this T cell receptor (beta chain) was carried out in a study of spatial heterogeneity in lung cancer (dated by TCRdb to about 2019). Context from the whole study: Donors were under 95 patients with early-stage, untreated non-small cell lung cancer from the lung TRACERx cohort. Nonsynonymous mutation counts, determined by whole-exome sequencing of tumor tissue, were related to TCR repertoire features. In non-small cell lung cancer, the study made a quantitative comparison of TCR alpha and beta repertoires among multiple tumor regions, matched nontumor lung and blood. Follow-up PBMC samples were sequenced whenever available, with the median time to follow-up being two to three years after resection. In the raw uncorrected reads, each unique combination of TCR and UMI appeared more than ten times on average. Beta-chain transcripts were consistently detected in greater numbers than alpha-chain transcripts, which likely reflects a higher abundance of beta-chain transcripts. At surgery, both alpha and beta chains were TCR-sequenced in around 240 tumor regions, 63 to 80 matched nontumor lung samples and 56 PBMC samples.

On the study overall, not on this receptor specifically: Ubiquitous expanded tumor TCRs were found in blood more often at tumor resection than at routine follow-up. Confirming at a functional level the hypothesis that regional TCRs recognize regional mutations was considered to require additional single-cell paired TCR alpha and beta sequencing. Only around 15 patients were included in comparisons of baseline and follow-up blood repertoires.

This clonotype has a handful of counts. Its antigen target is currently unknown. Base qualities are not provided; no much larger clone lies one nucleotide away. The receptor library was made with 5' RACE. TCRdb lists the instrument as NextSeq 500. The TCR library protocol attached a unique molecular identifier to each TCR cDNA molecule to allow correction of PCR and sequencing errors. As for the authors' bioinformatics: TCR identification, UMI-based error correction and CDR3 extraction were performed with Decombinator tools. TCRs above a frequency of 2 per 1,000, corresponding to the top 1% of the tumor frequency distribution, were defined as expanded. Renyi diversity was computed with the R vegan package after each repertoire had been subsampled 100 times to 5,000 TCRs. CDR3 similarity networks were constructed using string-kernel similarity of amino acid triplets, with links drawn between CDR3s whose pairwise similarity was above 0.82. Starting from the raw public reads, TCRdb applied fastp trimming at Q25, assembled clones with MiXCR and retained in-frame beta chains. Identical CDR3 proteins give one entry, which carries the most common genes and DNA. The V and J calls follow TCRdb's processing rather than the paper's. Recorded for this sample are around 110,000 distinct CDR3 sequences; 12% of them occurred a single time. In total, the top ten clones hold roughly 17% of the sample.

The time point label of this sample denotes: blood at routine non-recurrence follow-up after resection. Without any cell sorting, TCR sequencing was performed on whole RNA extracted either from tumor and nontumor lung tissue or from cryopreserved PBMC samples. Only patients for whom sufficient RNA was available from at least two tumor regions were selected for TCR sequencing. Based on the germline V gene (reference sequence), the CDR1 and CDR2 sequences are LNHDA and SQIVND. The CDR3 holds 13 amino acids from the cysteine to the phenylalanine. Just CDR3 DNA is preserved here, 39 bases in frame from base 1. V is reduced by 10 bases and J by 7 bases, leaving a spacing of 17 bases between them.

Material: PBMCs, obtained at follow-up. Recombination connected TRBV19 to TRBJ2-1; possibly the D gene is TRBD2, per 6 matching bases. This clonotype was obtained from a male donor with early-stage non-small cell lung cancer. The CDR3 has the sequence CATRPAGWNEQFF. The DNA is TGTGCCACCAGACCCGCGGGGTGGAATGAGCAGTTCTTC.